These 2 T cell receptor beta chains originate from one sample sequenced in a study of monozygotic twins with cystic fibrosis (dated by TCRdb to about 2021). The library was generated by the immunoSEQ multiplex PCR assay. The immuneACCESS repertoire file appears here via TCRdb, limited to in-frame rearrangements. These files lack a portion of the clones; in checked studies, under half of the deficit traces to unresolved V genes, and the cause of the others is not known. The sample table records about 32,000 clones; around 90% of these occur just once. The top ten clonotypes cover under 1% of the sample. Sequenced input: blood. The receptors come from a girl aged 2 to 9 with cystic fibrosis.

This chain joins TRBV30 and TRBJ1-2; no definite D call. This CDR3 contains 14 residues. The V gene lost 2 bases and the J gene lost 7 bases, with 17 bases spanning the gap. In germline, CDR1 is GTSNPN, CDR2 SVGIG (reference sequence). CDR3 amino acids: CAWSLERHSTGYTF. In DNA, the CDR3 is TGTGCCTGGAGTTTGGAAAGGCACTCAACTGGCTACACCTTC.

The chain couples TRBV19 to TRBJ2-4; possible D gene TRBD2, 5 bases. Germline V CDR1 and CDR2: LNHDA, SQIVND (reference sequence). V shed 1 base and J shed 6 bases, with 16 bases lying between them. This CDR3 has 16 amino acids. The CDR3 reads CASSIGRGLDRNIQYF. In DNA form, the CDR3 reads TGTGCCAGTAGTATAGGTCGAGGGCTAGATAGAAACATTCAGTACTTC.